The text below deals with one T cell receptor (beta chain). Germline V lookup: CDR1 ENHRY, CDR2 SYGVKD. With V trimmed by 5 bases and J by 4 bases, 4 bases remained unmatched. The CDR3 runs to 16 residues. These data are taken from a study of blood T cell repertoires in COVID-19. On the study more broadly: Specimens from acute and convalescent COVID-19 originated in the United States, Italy and Spain. PBMCs, B-cell-depleted T cells, or T cells provided the cDNA or gDNA that made up the material.

Methods used by the authors: Scientists estimated how many nucleated cells there were by amplifying reference gene primers. Clones were read by immunoSEQ multiplex PCR, and TCRdb kept only the in-frame ones, dropping some. The V and J calls and the clone size are those of that table, but D and trimming were determined from the DNA. In the table there are roughly 120,000 clones, 86% of which are singletons. The V and J genes are TRBV10-3 and TRBJ2-2; 13 bases align to TRBD2. The TCR sequence derives from an older man who had recovered from COVID-19. The sequencing input was peripheral blood. Here the CDR3 reads CAISTRLAGGTGELFF. CDR3 DNA: TGTGCCATCAGTACACGACTAGCGGGGGGCACCGGGGAGCTGTTTTTT.